This record looks at one TCR beta chain sequence and its context. Its antigen is unknown. Sample-barcoded 5' priming and a J-beta primer mix drove a second PCR of roughly 6 to 12 cycles. Tags on each cDNA molecule came from a template-switch adaptor with 12 random nucleotides. TCRdb redid the calling of the 5' RACE reads with MiXCR, one entry per CDR3 protein. In the table there are around 1.5 million distinct CDR3 sequences, roughly 32% of which are singletons. V dropped 4 bases and J dropped 7; count of bases not matched to a gene: 29. Germline lookup yields CDR1 MDHEN and CDR2 SYDVKM. The CDR3 contains 21 residues. The data are from a study of blood T cells in healthy people across ages. About the study: About one barcoded beta molecule was captured per two T cells (by template switching).

Study-level results: Long-lived and aged donors differed, with more naive CD4+ cells and higher diversity in the long-lived.

The chain carries TRBV28 and TRBJ2-3; 7 bases are shared with TRBD1. The TCR sequence derives from a young woman in good health. Sequences were obtained from blood. CDR3 protein: CASSSPGTATPHRQSRYTQYF. In DNA, the CDR3 is TGTGCCAGCAGTTCACCAGGGACAGCCACACCCCACCGACAATCCAGATATACGCAGTATTTT.